This entry describes one T cell receptor (beta chain). This sample was taken from a study of cytotoxic CD8 clonotypes in ibrutinib-treated CLL. Some clones are missing from TCRdb's copy, which holds only in-frame ones; the method was immunoSEQ multiplex PCR. Of about 140,000 clones listed, over 75% are singletons. The CDR3 has 14 amino acids. J was trimmed by 4 bases and V by 6 bases; bases with no gene match: 6. CDR1 and CDR2 from the germline V gene are MNHEY and SVGAGI. This chain uses TRBV6-5 with TRBJ1-2, with 9 bases identical to TRBD1. The TCR originated in a human donor with chronic lymphocytic leukemia. Sequenced material: PBMCs, taken after 36 months of ibrutinib treatment. The CDR3 DNA reads as TGTGCCAGCAGACAACAGGGGGCCCGCTATGGCTACACCTTC. It codes for CASRQQGARYGYTF.